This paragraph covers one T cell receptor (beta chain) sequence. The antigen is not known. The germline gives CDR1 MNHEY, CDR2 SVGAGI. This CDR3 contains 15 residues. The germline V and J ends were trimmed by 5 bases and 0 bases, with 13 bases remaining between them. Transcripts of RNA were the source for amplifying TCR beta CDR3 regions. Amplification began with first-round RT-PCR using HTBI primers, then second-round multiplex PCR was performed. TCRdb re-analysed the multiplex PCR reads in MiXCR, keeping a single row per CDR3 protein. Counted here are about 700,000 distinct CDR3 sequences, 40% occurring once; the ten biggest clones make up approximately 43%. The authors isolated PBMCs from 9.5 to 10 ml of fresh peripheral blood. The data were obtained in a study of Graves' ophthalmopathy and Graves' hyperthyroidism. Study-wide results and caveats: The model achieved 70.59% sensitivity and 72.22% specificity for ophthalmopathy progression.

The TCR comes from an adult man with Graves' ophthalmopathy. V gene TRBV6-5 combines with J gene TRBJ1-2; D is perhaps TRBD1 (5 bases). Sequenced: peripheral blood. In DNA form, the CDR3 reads TGTGCCAGCAGTGAGGGGCCCGCACCTAACTATGGCTACACCTTC. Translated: CASSEGPAPNYGYTF.